These T cell receptor beta chains were read from a single sample in a study of cytotoxic CD8 clonotypes in ibrutinib-treated CLL. TCRdb's copy holds only in-frame clones and misses some; the assay was immunoSEQ multiplex PCR. The top ten clones hold about 16% of a sample with roughly 250,000 clones, around three quarters of them seen once. The source material was PBMCs, sampled after 24 months of ibrutinib treatment. Receptors were obtained from a human donor with chronic lymphocytic leukemia. Both conserved end residues are part of each CDR3. D genes are given only for firm matches. Part of the rows lack a size; the others show once, few, many or a class for expanded clones.

>TRBJ2-3|TRBV30|NA|NA|12
TGTGCCGGTACATTGGGCACAGATACGCAGTATTTT
CAGTLGTDTQYF
>TRBJ2-3|TRBV13|TRBD2|NA|15
TGTGCCAGCAGGGAACGCGGGAGGGGCACAGATACGCAGTATTTT
CASRERGRGTDTQYF
>TRBJ2-7|TRBV29-1|NA|NA|12
TGCAGCGTTGAGGGTAGAGCCTACGAGCAGTACTTC
CSVEGRAYEQYF
>TRBJ1-1|TRBV5-1|NA|NA|15
TGCGCCAGCAGCTTGGCCCTAGGGCTGAACACTGAAGCTTTCTTT
CASSLALGLNTEAFF
>TRBJ2-1|TRBV11-3|TRBD1|NA|15
TGTGCCAGCAGCTCCCGGACAGGGGCCTACAATGAGCAGTTCTTC
CASSSRTGAYNEQFF
>TRBJ2-7|TRBV30|TRBD2|NA|15
TGTGCCTGGAGTGGAAAGGGACTAGCGGGGACATTGCAGTACTTC
CAWSGKGLAGTLQYF
>TRBJ1-4|TRBV29-1|NA|NA|10
TGCAGCGTTGGTGATGAAAAACTGTTTTTT
CSVGDEKLFF
>TRBJ2-7|TRBV28|TRBD2|few|15
TGTGCCAGCACCCAGGCTAGCGGGAGCGGGTACGAGCAGTACTTC
CASTQASGSGYEQYF
>TRBJ1-4|TRBV15|NA|NA|14
TGTGCCACCAGCAGAGGACAGGAGAGCGAAAAACTGTTTTTT
CATSRGQESEKLFF
>TRBJ2-1|TRBV11-2|TRBD2|NA|14
TGTGCCAGCAGCTTCCCGGGACTAACGAATGAGCAGTTCTTC
CASSFPGLTNEQFF
>TRBJ2-7|TRBV6-6|TRBD1|NA|14
TGTGCCAGTTCTACCTCAAAGACAGGGAACGAGCAGTACTTC
CASSTSKTGNEQYF
>TRBJ2-7|TRBV6-5|NA|NA|14
TGTGCCAGCAGTTTACAGGGTAATACCTACGAGCAGTACTTC
CASSLQGNTYEQYF
>TRBJ2-7|TRBV9|NA|NA|14
TGTGCCAGCAGCGTAGATAGGTGGGATCGTGAGCAGTACTTC
CASSVDRWDREQYF
>TRBJ2-7|TRBV19|TRBD1|NA|13
TGTGCCTCTAGGGGGGGACAGGGGTACGAGCAGTACTTC
CASRGGQGYEQYF
>TRBJ2-1|TRBV11-3|NA|NA|15
TGTGCCAGCAGCCCTAAATTGGGACCAGACAATGAGCAGTTCTTC
CASSPKLGPDNEQFF
>TRBJ1-1|TRBV29-1|TRBD1|once|15
TGCAGCGTTTACCATCTGGGACAGGGGAACACTGAAGCTTTCTTT
CSVYHLGQGNTEAFF
>TRBJ2-2|TRBV29-1|NA|once|14
TGCAGCGTTCAAGACAGAGTGAACACCGGGGAGCTGTTTTTT
CSVQDRVNTGELFF
>TRBJ2-3|TRBV27|NA|NA|15
TGTGCCAGCAGTTTATCGGCCGGGGCTCCAGATACGCAGTATTTT
CASSLSAGAPDTQYF
>TRBJ1-2|TRBV5-1|NA|NA|13
TGCGCCAGCAGCTTGCAGGCTAACTATGGCTACACCTTC
CASSLQANYGYTF
>TRBJ1-2|TRBV30|NA|NA|19
TGTGCCTGGCGGTCCAAGTTTCCGGCGGTCAGGGCTAACCGGGCAGGCTACACCTTC
CAWRSKFPAVRANRAGYTF
>TRBJ1-1|TRBV19|NA|NA|15
TGTGCCAGTACTGAGGTGAACCGTGTGAACACTGAAGCTTTCTTT
CASTEVNRVNTEAFF
>TRBJ2-7|TRBV20-1|NA|NA|10
TGCAGTGCTAGTGGGTCCTCCAAGTACTTC
CSASGSSKYF
>TRBJ2-3|TRBV7-3|TRBD2|NA|16
TGTGCCAGCAGCTTATACCCTAGCGGGAACACAGATACGCAGTATTTT
CASSLYPSGNTDTQYF
>TRBJ2-1|TRBV27|TRBD2|NA|15
TGTGCCAGCAGAAGACCGGGACTAGCGGACAATGAGCAGTTCTTC
CASRRPGLADNEQFF
>TRBJ2-4|TRBV10-3|NA|NA|12
TGTGCCACCGGGACCCCCAAAAACATTCAGTACTTC
CATGTPKNIQYF